This paragraph reports one TCR beta chain. Its target antigen remains unknown. No much larger clone is present one base from it, and per-base qualities are unavailable. The data were taken from a study of PD-1 blockade in classical Hodgkin lymphoma (TCRdb year 2020). Study-level background: Nivolumab dosing was 3 mg/kg intravenously every 2 weeks, continuing until either disease progression or unacceptable toxicity. To define a peripheral blood immune signature of response to PD-1 blockade in classical Hodgkin lymphoma, the study combined TCR beta sequencing with CyTOF. Here is what the overall study found, with its caveats: The study was limited to a single clinical trial cohort, and causes of repertoire differences, possibly disease activity or prior therapy, remained undefined. Baseline diversity similar to that of newly diagnosed patients was observed in trial patients achieving complete response, whereas significantly lower diversity was observed in partial responders and progressors. Diversity was lower in patients who began nivolumab less than 1 year after ASCT, so these patients were left out of later analyses to avoid confounding by immune reconstitution. By C4D1, a significant rise was seen in CD4+ TCR diversity but not in CD8+ TCR diversity (p=0.0027 vs p=0.16), and the rise was most apparent among complete responders (p=0.02). Baseline TCR diversity was reported as lower in newly diagnosed patients than in healthy donors, and lower still in relapsed/refractory patients.

Sample time point, as interpreted from the label and publication: cycle 4 day 1 (C4D1), after 5 to 7 weeks of nivolumab. Every trial patient had relapsed after autologous stem cell transplantation, and cohorts A, B and C differed in prior brentuximab vedotin exposure. A total of fewer than 70 patients with relapsed/refractory classical Hodgkin lymphoma made up the trial cohort, and each patient's best overall response was complete response, partial response or progressive disease. Single-agent nivolumab was administered to trial patients in the multi-cohort phase II CheckMate 205 trial. An independent review committee assessed best overall response using the 2007 International Working Group response criteria. Trial PBMCs were collected just before the start of nivolumab (C1D1) and during therapy at cycle 2 day 1 and cycle 4 day 1. Peripheral blood was collected in 8 mL Vacutainer Cell Preparation Tubes, from which PBMCs were isolated by centrifugation and then cryopreserved.

Reading from cysteine to phenylalanine, the CDR3 counts 14 amino acids. Solely the CDR3 DNA is kept, with 42 bases framed from the first base. V ends up 11 bases short and J 7 bases short, with an unmatched junction base count of 7. Sequences LNHDA (CDR1) and SQIVND (CDR2) are obtained from the germline V gene (reference sequence). Genomic DNA was extracted with the Qiagen DNeasy kit from unsorted PBMCs and from negatively selected CD4+ and CD8+ fractions. TCR beta CDR3 regions were amplified by immunoSEQ multiplex PCR using primers annealing to V and J segments. A synthetic immune receptor repertoire was used to minimize amplification bias, and remaining bias was computationally removed after sequencing. The original methods were these. Repertoire diversity was quantified as the Shannon entropy index using custom Python scripts. Unsorted, CD4+ and CD8+ repertoires were examined separately, except in combined analyses, for which CD4+ and CD8+ sequences were merged in silico. Clonal expansion was defined as a frequency increase of at least 2-fold after treatment compared with C1D1, and clones undetected at baseline were assigned a pseudocount of 0.5. Singleton clones were defined as clones with 0 or 1 copy at C1D1, and non-singleton clones were defined as clones with 2 or more copies. Clones expanded in unsorted samples were annotated as CD4+, CD8+ or unknown by matching protein sequences in sorted samples from the same patient. Diversity changes from C1D1 to C4D1 were tested in paired samples using Wilcoxon tests. TCRdb provides this immuneACCESS table in a form limited to in-frame rearrangements. Some clones are lacking; in checked studies, under half of them reflect an unresolved V gene, and why the rest are absent is not known. V, J and clone size are taken as reported in that table, and D and trimming were inferred from the DNA itself. Present in this sample are about 85,000 clones, less than 95% of which were seen just once. The ten largest account for 2.5% to 3.5% of the sample.

The receptor was derived from a human donor with classical Hodgkin lymphoma. The chain employs TRBV19 and TRBJ2-1; 14 central nucleotides agree with TRBD2. The material was peripheral blood mononuclear cells (PBMCs), obtained before the fourth cycle of nivolumab. The CDR3 in this case is CAGRLAGGPNEQFF. In nucleotides, the sequence is TGTGCCGGCAGACTAGCGGGGGGGCCTAATGAGCAGTTCTTC.